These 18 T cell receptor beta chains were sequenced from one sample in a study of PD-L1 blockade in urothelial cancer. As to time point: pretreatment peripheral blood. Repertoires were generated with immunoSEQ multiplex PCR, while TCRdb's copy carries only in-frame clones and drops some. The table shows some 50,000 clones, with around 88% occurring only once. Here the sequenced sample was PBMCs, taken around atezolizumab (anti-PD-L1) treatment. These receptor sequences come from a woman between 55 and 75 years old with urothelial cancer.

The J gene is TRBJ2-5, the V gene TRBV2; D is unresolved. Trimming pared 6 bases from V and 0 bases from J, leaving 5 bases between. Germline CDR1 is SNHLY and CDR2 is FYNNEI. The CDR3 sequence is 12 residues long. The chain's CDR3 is CASREYQETQYF. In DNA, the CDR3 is TGTGCCAGCAGGGAGTACCAAGAGACCCAGTACTTC.

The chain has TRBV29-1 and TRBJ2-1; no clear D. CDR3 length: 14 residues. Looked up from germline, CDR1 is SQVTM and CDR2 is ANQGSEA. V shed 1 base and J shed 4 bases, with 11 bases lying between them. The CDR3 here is CSVEGLIEYNEQFF. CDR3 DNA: TGCAGCGTTGAAGGTCTGATAGAGTACAATGAGCAGTTCTTC.

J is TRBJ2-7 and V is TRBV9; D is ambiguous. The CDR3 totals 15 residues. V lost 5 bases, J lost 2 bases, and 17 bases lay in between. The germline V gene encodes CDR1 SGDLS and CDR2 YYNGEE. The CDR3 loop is CASSAWSALPYEQYF. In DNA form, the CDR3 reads TGTGCCAGCAGTGCCTGGAGCGCGCTCCCCTACGAGCAGTACTTC.

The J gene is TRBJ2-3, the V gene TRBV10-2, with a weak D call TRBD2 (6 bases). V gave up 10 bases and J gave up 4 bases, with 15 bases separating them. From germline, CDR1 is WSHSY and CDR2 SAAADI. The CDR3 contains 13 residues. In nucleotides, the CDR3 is TGCGCCAACGGGCGGGGCATTGCAGATACGCAGTATTTT. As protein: CANGRGIADTQYF.

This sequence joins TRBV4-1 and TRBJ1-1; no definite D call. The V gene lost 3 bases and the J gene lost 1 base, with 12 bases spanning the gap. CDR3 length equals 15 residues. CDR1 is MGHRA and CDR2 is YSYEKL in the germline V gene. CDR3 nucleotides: TGCGCCAGCAGCCACAACGCCCTCGGGAACACTGAAGCTTTCTTT. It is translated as CASSHNALGNTEAFF.

CDR3 sequence (DNA): TGTGCCAGCAGCTCTCCAGAGGACTTCAATGAAAAACTGTTTTTT. This encodes CASSSPEDFNEKLFF. The rearrangement links TRBV5-4 to TRBJ1-4; no reliable D call. With 3 bases removed from V and 5 bases from J, the gap between germline ends came to 14 bases. CDR3 length equals 15 residues. Germline CDR1 SGHNT, CDR2 YYREEE (reference sequence).

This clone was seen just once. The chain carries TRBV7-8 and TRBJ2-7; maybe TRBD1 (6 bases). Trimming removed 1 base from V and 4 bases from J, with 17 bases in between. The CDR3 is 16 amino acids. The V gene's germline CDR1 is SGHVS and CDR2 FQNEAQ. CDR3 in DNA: TGTGCCAGCAGCTTAGAGACAGGCCTTGGGGTTTACGAGCAGTACTTC. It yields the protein CASSLETGLGVYEQYF.

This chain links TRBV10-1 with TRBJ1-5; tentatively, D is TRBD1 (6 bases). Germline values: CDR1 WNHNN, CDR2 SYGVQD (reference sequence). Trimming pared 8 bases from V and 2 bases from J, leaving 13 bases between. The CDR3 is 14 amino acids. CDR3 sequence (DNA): TGCGCCAGCGGCGGCAGGGGATGCAATCAGCCCCAGCATTTT. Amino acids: CASGGRGCNQPQHF.

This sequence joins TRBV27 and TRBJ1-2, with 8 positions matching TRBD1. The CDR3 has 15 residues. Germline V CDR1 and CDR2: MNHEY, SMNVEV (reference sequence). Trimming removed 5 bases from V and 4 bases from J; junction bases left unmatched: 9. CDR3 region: CASSPRQGISYGYTF. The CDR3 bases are TGTGCCAGCAGTCCGAGACAGGGGATTAGCTATGGCTACACCTTC.

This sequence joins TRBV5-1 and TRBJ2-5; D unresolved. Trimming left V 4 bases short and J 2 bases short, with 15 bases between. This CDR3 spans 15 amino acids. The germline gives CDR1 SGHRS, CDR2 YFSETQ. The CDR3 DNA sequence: TGCGCCAGCAGCCTATCATGGGCTACTCAAGAGACCCAGTACTTC. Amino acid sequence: CASSLSWATQETQYF.

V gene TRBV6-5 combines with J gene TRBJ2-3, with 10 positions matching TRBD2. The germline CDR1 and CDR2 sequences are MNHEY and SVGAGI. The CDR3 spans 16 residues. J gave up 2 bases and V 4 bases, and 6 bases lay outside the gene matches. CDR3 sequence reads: CASSSTSGEPTDTQYF. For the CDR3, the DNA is TGTGCCAGCAGTTCCACTAGCGGGGAACCCACAGATACGCAGTATTTT.

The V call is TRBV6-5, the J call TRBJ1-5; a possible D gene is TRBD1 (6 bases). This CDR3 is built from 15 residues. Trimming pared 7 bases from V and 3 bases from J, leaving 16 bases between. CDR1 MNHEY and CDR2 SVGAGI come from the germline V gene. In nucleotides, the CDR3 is TGTGCCAGCAACCCCTCGACAGGATTCAATCAGCCCCAGCATTTT. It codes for CASNPSTGFNQPQHF.

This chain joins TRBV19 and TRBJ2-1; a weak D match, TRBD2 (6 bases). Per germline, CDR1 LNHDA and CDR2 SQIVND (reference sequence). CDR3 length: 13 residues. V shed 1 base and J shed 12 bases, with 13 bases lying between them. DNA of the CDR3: TGTGCCAGTAGTATAGGGAGGGAGACGGTGCAGTTCTTC. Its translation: CASSIGRETVQFF.

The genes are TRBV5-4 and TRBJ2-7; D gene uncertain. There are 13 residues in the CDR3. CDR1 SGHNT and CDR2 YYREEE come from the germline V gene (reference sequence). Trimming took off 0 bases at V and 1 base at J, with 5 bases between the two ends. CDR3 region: CASSLVESYEQYF. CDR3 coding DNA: TGTGCCAGCAGCTTGGTGGAGTCCTACGAGCAGTACTTC.

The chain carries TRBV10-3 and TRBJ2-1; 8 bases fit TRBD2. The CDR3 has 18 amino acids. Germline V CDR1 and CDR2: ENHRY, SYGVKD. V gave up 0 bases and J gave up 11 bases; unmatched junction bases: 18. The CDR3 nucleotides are TGTGCCATCAGTGAGTCGAGTAGTTTTAGCGGGCGCGGGGGGAAGCAGTTCTTC. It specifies CAISESSSFSGRGGKQFF.

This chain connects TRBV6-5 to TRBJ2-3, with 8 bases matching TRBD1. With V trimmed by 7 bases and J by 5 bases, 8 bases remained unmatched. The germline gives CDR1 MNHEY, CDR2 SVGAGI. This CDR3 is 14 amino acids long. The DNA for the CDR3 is TGTGCCAGCAACCCAACAGGGGGGAAAGATACGCAGTATTTT. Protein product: CASNPTGGKDTQYF.

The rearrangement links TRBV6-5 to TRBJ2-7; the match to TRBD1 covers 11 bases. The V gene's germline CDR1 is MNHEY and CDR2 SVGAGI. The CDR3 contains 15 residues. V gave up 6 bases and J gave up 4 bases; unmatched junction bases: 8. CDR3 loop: CASSGGGQGVYEQYF. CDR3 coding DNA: TGTGCCAGCAGCGGTGGGGGACAGGGGGTTTACGAGCAGTACTTC.

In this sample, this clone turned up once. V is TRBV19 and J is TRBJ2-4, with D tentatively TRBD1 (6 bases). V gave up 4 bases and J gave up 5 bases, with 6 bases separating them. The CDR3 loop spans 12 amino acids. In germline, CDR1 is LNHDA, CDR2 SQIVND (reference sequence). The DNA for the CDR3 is TGTGCCAGTAGTAACAGGGAAAACATTCAGTACTTC. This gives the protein CASSNRENIQYF. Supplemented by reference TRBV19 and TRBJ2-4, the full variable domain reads DGGITQSPKYLFRKEGQNVTLSCEQNLNHDAMYWYRQDPGQGLRLIYYSQIVNDFQKGDIAEGYSVSREKKESFPLTVTSAQKNPTAFYLCASSNRENIQYFGAGTRLSVL.